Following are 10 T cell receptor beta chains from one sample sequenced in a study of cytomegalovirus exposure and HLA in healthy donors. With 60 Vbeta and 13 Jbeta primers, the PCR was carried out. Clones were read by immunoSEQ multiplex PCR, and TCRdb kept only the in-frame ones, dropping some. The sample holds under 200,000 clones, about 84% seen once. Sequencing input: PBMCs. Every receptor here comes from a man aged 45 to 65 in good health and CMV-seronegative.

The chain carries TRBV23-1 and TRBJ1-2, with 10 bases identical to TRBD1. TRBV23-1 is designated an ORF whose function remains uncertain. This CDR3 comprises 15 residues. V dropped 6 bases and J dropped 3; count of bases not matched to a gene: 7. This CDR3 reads CASRKYGTGDYGYTF. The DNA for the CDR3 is TGCGCCAGCAGGAAATACGGGACAGGGGACTATGGCTACACCTTC.

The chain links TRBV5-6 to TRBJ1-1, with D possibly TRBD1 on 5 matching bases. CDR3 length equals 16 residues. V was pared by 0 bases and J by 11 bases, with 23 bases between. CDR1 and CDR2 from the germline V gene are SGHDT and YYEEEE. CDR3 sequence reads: CASSLAVGGDPRRAFF. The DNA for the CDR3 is TGTGCCAGCAGCTTGGCCGTTGGGGGGGACCCCCGGAGGGCTTTCTTT.

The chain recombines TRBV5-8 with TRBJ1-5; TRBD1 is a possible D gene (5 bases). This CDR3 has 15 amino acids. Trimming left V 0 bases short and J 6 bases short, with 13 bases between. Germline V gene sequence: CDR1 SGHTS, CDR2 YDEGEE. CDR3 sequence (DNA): TGTGCCAGCAGCTTGGTGGCAGGGAAGGGTCAGCCCCAGCATTTT. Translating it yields CASSLVAGKGQPQHF.

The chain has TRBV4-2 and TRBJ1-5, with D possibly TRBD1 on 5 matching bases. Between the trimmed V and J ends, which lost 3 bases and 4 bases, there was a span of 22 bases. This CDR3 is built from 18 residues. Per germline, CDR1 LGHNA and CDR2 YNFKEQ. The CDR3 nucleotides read TGTGCCAGCAGCCAGGGTGTTCCCGGGGGTGATACTAATCAGCCCCAGCATTTT. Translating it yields CASSQGVPGGDTNQPQHF.

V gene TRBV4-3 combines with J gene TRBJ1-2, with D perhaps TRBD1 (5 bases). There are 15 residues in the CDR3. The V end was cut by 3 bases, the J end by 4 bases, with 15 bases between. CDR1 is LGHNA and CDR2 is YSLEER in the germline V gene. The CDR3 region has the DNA TGCGCCAGCAGCCAGGTGACAGCCCCTAGCTATGGCTACACCTTC. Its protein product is CASSQVTAPSYGYTF.

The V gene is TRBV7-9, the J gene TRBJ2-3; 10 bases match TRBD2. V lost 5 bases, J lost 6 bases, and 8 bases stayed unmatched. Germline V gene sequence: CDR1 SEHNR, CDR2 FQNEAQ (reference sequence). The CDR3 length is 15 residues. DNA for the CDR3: TGTGCCAGCAGCACCGGGACTAGCGTAGTGGATACGCAGTATTTT. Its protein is CASSTGTSVVDTQYF.

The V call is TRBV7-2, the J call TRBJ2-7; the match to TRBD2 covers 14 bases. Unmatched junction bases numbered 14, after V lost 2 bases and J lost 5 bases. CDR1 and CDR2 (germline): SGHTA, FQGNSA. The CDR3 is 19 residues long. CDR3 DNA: TGTGCCAGCAGCTTAAATCTCCGGGGACTAGCGGGGGTCTTCCACGAGCAGTACTTC. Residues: CASSLNLRGLAGVFHEQYF.

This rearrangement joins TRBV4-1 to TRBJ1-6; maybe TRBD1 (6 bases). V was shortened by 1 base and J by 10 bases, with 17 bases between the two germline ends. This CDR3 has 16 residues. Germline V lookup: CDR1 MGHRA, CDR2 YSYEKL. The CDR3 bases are TGCGCCAGCAGCCAAGCTCCGGATACAGGGTTATCACCCCTCCACTTT. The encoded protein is CASSQAPDTGLSPLHF.

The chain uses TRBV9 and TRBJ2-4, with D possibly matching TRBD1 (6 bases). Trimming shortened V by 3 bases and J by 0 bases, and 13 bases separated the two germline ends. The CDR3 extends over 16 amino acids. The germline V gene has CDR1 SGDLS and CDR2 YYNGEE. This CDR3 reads CASSAGQNLAKNIQYF. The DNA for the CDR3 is TGTGCCAGCAGCGCAGGACAGAATCTAGCCAAAAACATTCAGTACTTC.

In DNA form, the CDR3 reads TGCAGCGTTGGTGGACAGGGTGGTTCACCCCTCCACTTT. Its translation is CSVGGQGGSPLHF. J is TRBJ1-6 and V is TRBV29-1; 8 bases line up with TRBD1. CDR3 length: 13 amino acids. Germline-derived CDR1 and CDR2 are SQVTM and ANQGSEA. J was trimmed by 9 bases and V by 4 bases; bases with no gene match: 5.